A single sample gave rise to the 25 T cell receptor beta chains below, sequenced in a study of early T cells in non-severe SARS-CoV-2 infection. One entry per CDR3 protein results from TCRdb running MiXCR on the 5' RACE reads. The sample holds approximately 89,000 distinct CDR3 sequences, about 14% seen once. The sequencing input was whole blood. These TCRs come from an adult who was a healthcare worker with PCR-confirmed SARS-CoV-2 infection or an uninfected control (not recorded which).

This clonotype appeared many times. The chain carries TRBV2 and TRBJ1-1; 10 positions match TRBD1. J gave up 11 bases and V 4 bases, and 13 bases lay outside the gene matches. CDR3 length: 15 amino acids. Looked up from germline, CDR1 is SNHLY and CDR2 is FYNNEI. CDR3 region: CASSGQGAGGATAFF. The CDR3 DNA sequence: TGTGCCAGCAGTGGACAGGGGGCGGGTGGCGCAACTGCTTTCTTT. The variable domain in full, completed from reference TRBV2 and TRBJ1-1, reads EPEVTQTPSHQVTQMGQEVILRCVPISNHLYFYWYRQILGQKVEFLVSFYNNEISEKSEIFDDQFSVERPDGSNFTLKIRSTKLEDSAMYFCASSGQGAGGATAFFGQGTRLTVV.

V is TRBV4-1 and J is TRBJ2-7, with TRBD1 matching over 7 bases. Trimming at V came to 5 bases and at J to 0 bases, leaving 7 bases not matched to a gene. Germline V CDR1 and CDR2: MGHRA, YSYEKL. The length of the CDR3 is 15 residues. The CDR3, as DNA: TGCGCCAGCAGCGCCGGGACAGAGCGCTCCTACGAGCAGTACTTC. This sequence encodes CASSAGTERSYEQYF.

This clonotype was counted a single time. This rearrangement joins TRBV20-1 to TRBJ2-7, with unresolved D. V lost 7 bases and J 6 bases, leaving 19 bases between the germline ends. Per germline, CDR1 DFQATT and CDR2 SNEGSKA (reference sequence). CDR3 length: 13 residues. The CDR3 DNA follows: TGCAGTGTGGAAGACTCGACCGCCCCCGAGCAGTACTTC. The encoded protein is CSVEDSTAPEQYF.

The V and J genes are TRBV9 and TRBJ2-2, with no clear D. V was pared by 0 bases and J by 7 bases, with 4 bases between. This CDR3 comprises 12 residues. CDR1 SGDLS and CDR2 YYNGEE come from the germline V gene. This chain's CDR3 is CASSVGGGELFF. The CDR3 nucleotides read TGTGCCAGCAGCGTAGGCGGCGGGGAGCTGTTTTTT.

The gene calls are TRBV7-3 and TRBJ2-7; 8 nucleotides line up with TRBD2. CDR3 length equals 15 residues. The trim removed 5 bases at V and 2 bases at J, leaving 8 bases unmatched. Per germline, CDR1 SGHTA and CDR2 FQGTGA. The CDR3 DNA reads TGTGCCAGCAGCCAGAGCGGGAGCGGCCCCTACGAGCAGTACTTC. It translates to CASSQSGSGPYEQYF.

Of note for this clonotype: A much larger clonotype is one base distant, so this may be a read error. The chain uses TRBV25-1 and TRBJ2-1; D may match TRBD1 or TRBD2 (5 bases each). The V gene's germline CDR1 is MGHDK and CDR2 SYGVNS. The V end lost 6 bases, the J end lost 10 bases, and 13 bases lay between the germline ends. This CDR3 has 12 residues. The CDR3 DNA reads TGTGCCAGCAGCACAGGAGGCTTGGAGCAGTTCTTC. This sequence encodes CASSTGGLEQFF.

This clonotype occurred a few times. The chain combines TRBV18 with TRBJ2-5; perhaps TRBD1 as D (5 bases). Germline V gene data show CDR1 as KGHSH and CDR2 as LQKENI. This CDR3 is built from 14 residues. Trimming took off 0 bases at V and 5 bases at J, with 10 bases between the two ends. CDR3 in DNA: TGTGCCAGCTCACCACCAGGGCCAGGGGAGACCCAGTACTTC. It translates to CASSPPGPGETQYF.

The table lists this clonotype with a few counts. The CDR3 reads CASSSRAGGPETQYF. CDR3 DNA sequence: TGTGCCAGCAGTTCCCGAGCGGGGGGGCCCGAGACCCAGTACTTC. The chain joins TRBV6-5 to TRBJ2-5, with 10 bases lining up with TRBD2. CDR1 and CDR2 (germline): MNHEY, SVGAGI. The CDR3 contains 15 residues. The V gene end was trimmed by 4 bases and the J gene end by 5 bases; junction bases not matched to a gene: 7.

This clonotype was recorded at least ten times. The DNA is left out, because the CDR3 cannot be placed on it with certainty; the CDR3 is given as TCRdb lists it. This sequence joins TRBV7-5 and TRBJ2-5. TRBV7-5 is flagged as a pseudogene. The length of the CDR3 is 17 amino acids, counting both ends. The chain's CDR3 is CISVPEAHRRVQETQYF.

This clonotype was seen only a few times. The chain recombines TRBV7-8 with TRBJ1-1, with D perhaps matching TRBD1 (6 bases). V lost 6 bases and J 5 bases, leaving 16 bases between the germline ends. This CDR3 comprises 14 residues. Per germline, CDR1 SGHVS and CDR2 FQNEAQ. CDR3 DNA: TGTGCCAGCAGGACAGGTAATAAAGAGACTGAAGCTTTCTTT. Translating it yields CASRTGNKETEAFF.

This clonotype was picked up a small number of times. The CDR3 nucleotides are TGCAGTGCCAGCGGTGACAGAGCTTTCTTT. The encoded protein is CSASGDRAFF. The V and J genes are TRBV20-1 and TRBJ1-1, with D tentatively TRBD1 (5 bases). Between the trimmed V and J ends, which lost 6 bases and 10 bases, there was a span of 12 bases. The CDR3 runs 10 residues. The germline V gene has CDR1 DFQATT and CDR2 SNEGSKA (reference sequence).

V is TRBV9 and J is TRBJ1-3, with 8 bases matching TRBD1. Per germline, CDR1 SGDLS and CDR2 YYNGEE. This CDR3 is 12 amino acids long. V dropped 4 bases and J dropped 11; count of bases not matched to a gene: 5. The DNA for the CDR3 is TGTGCCAGCAGCTCTCGGACAGGGTCCATATATTTT. It translates to CASSSRTGSIYF. The whole variable domain, remainder taken from reference TRBV9 and TRBJ1-3, is DSGVTQTPKHLITATGQRVTLRCSPRSGDLSVYWYQQSLDQGLQFLIQYYNGEERAKGNILERFSAQQFPDLHSELNLSSLELGDSALYFCASSSRTGSIYFGEGSWLTVV.

CDR3: CASSTRQGVGELFF. In nucleotides, the CDR3 is TGTGCCAGCAGCACCCGACAGGGGGTCGGGGAGCTGTTTTTT. The chain links TRBV7-8 to TRBJ2-2, with TRBD1 matching 9 bases. CDR1 is SGHVS and CDR2 is FQNEAQ in the germline V gene. The CDR3 loop spans 14 amino acids. Germline trimming cut 5 bases from V and 7 bases from J; bases unmatched to any gene: 5.

Worth noting for this clonotype: A junction boundary mismatches the germline segment, possibly from a read error. V is TRBV3-1 and J is TRBJ2-1; D not resolved. This CDR3 is 15 amino acids long. CDR1 and CDR2 from the germline V gene are LGHDT and YNNKEL (reference sequence). The CDR3 here is CTSSQGSAPYNEQFF. The CDR3 DNA is TGTACCAGCAGCCAAGGGTCAGCCCCCTACAATGAGCAGTTCTTC.

This rearrangement joins TRBV7-3 to TRBJ2-2, with D tentatively TRBD1 (5 bases). This CDR3 has 15 amino acids. Deletions cut 5 bases from V and 7 bases from J, with 17 bases between. Germline CDR1 SGHTA, CDR2 FQGTGA. CDR3 loop: CASSPGPAQGGELFF. CDR3 sequence (DNA): TGTGCCAGCAGCCCAGGACCCGCCCAGGGCGGGGAGCTGTTTTTT.

The chain carries TRBV4-2 and TRBJ2-1; D call uncertain. Germline assignment: CDR1 LGHNA and CDR2 YNFKEQ. The V end lost 0 bases, the J end lost 7 bases, and 16 bases lay between the germline ends. The CDR3 is made up of 16 amino acids. CDR3 in DNA: TGTGCCAGCAGCCAAGATAGGTGGGTTAGTATAAATGAGCAGTTCTTC. This gives the protein CASSQDRWVSINEQFF.

At least ten counts were recorded for this clonotype. The chain is built from TRBV5-1 and TRBJ2-2; 12 bases line up with TRBD2. CDR1 and CDR2 (germline): SGHRS, YFSETQ. The CDR3 runs to 17 residues. V was pared by 2 bases and J by 3 bases, with 5 bases of the junction left unmatched. DNA of the CDR3: TGCGCCAGCAGCTTACGTCTAGCGGGAGGGGACACCGGGGAGCTGTTTTTT. Protein: CASSLRLAGGDTGELFF.

The genes are TRBV20-1 and TRBJ2-3, with 11 nucleotides matching TRBD2. CDR3 length: 16 amino acids. Looked up from germline, CDR1 is DFQATT and CDR2 is SNEGSKA (reference sequence). V gave up 3 bases and J gave up 4 bases; unmatched junction bases: 9. CDR3 DNA sequence: TGCAGTGCTAGTCCTCTGACTAGCGGGATCCCAGATACGCAGTATTTT. This gives the protein CSASPLTSGIPDTQYF.

A few counts support this clonotype. V gene TRBV9 combines with J gene TRBJ1-2, with D unclear. V dropped 0 bases and J dropped 2 bases, with 5 bases sitting between them. CDR1 and CDR2 (germline): SGDLS, YYNGEE. There are 13 residues in the CDR3. The CDR3 loop is CASSVAGNYGYTF. The CDR3 coding sequence is TGTGCCAGCAGCGTAGCTGGGAACTATGGCTACACCTTC.

The J gene is TRBJ2-5, the V gene TRBV7-3, with a possible D match to TRBD2 (6 bases). V was pared by 1 base and J by 9 bases, with 12 bases between. CDR1 is SGHTA, CDR2 FQGTGA, per germline. The CDR3 length is 13 residues. CDR3 DNA sequence: TGTGCCAGCAGCTTAAAGGCAGGAGGGGCCCAGTACTTC. Its translation is CASSLKAGGAQYF.

This clonotype was counted many times. The chain is built from TRBV9 and TRBJ2-7; 9 bases are shared with TRBD1. The CDR3 is made up of 16 amino acids. Germline CDR1 is SGDLS and CDR2 is YYNGEE. V lost 0 bases and J lost 3; bases outside the gene matches: 7. The CDR3: CASSVGGQGVSYEQYF. In DNA form, the CDR3 reads TGTGCCAGCAGCGTAGGGGGACAGGGTGTAAGCTACGAGCAGTACTTC.

A few counts support this clonotype. CDR3 DNA: TGTGCCAGTAGTGCCCGACTAGCGGGATTCACTCCCTCCCTATACAATGAGCAGTTCTTC. This sequence encodes CASSARLAGFTPSLYNEQFF. The V call is TRBV19, the J call TRBJ2-1, with 11 bases aligning to TRBD2. Germline V gene data show CDR1 as LNHDA and CDR2 as SQIVND (reference sequence). There are 20 residues in the CDR3. V lost 5 bases, J lost 4 bases, and 19 bases stayed unmatched.

This clonotype was recorded many times. The rearrangement links TRBV12-3 or TRBV12-4 to TRBJ1-2; TRBD1 might be the D (6 bases). The CDR3 is 13 amino acids. V gave up 5 bases and J gave up 1 base, with 8 bases separating them. The CDR3 DNA reads TGTGCCAGCAGTCAACAGGGTAACTATGGCTACACCTTC. Its translation is CASSQQGNYGYTF.

This chain uses TRBV7-9 with TRBJ2-5, with D maybe TRBD1 (5 bases). Trimming pared 5 bases from V and 1 base from J, leaving 14 bases between. The CDR3 is made up of 15 amino acids. Germline V gene lookup returns CDR1 SEHNR and CDR2 FQNEAQ (reference sequence). The CDR3 loop reads CASSPGRIVQETQYF. The CDR3 nucleotides are TGTGCCAGCAGCCCAGGGCGCATCGTCCAAGAGACCCAGTACTTC.

This clonotype was seen at least ten times. The chain links TRBV10-3 to TRBJ2-2; no clear D. The length of the CDR3 is 12 residues. V was trimmed by 10 bases and J by 8 bases, leaving 14 bases between them. Germline V gene data show CDR1 as ENHRY and CDR2 as SYGVKD. CDR3 residues: CANRALGGELFF. The CDR3 DNA sequence: TGTGCCAACCGGGCCCTCGGTGGGGAGCTGTTTTTT.